The 17 T cell receptor beta chains listed next were all sequenced from one sample in a study of graft-versus-host responses after intestinal transplantation. Here immunoSEQ multiplex PCR was the method, and the copy in TCRdb shows in-frame clones only, minus some. The sample lists roughly 40,000 clones, roughly 89% occurring once. Material: PBMCs, obtained 267 days after transplant. The source is a human patient who received an intestinal transplant, so some T cells may come from the graft donor.

The table lists this clone with a few counts. The chain combines TRBV6-5 with TRBJ1-6; 9 bases fit TRBD1. Germline trimming cut 2 bases from V and 9 bases from J; bases unmatched to any gene: 5. This CDR3 region has 15 residues. Germline loops: CDR1 MNHEY, CDR2 SVGAGI. The DNA for the CDR3 is TGTGCCAGCAGTTACGAGGACAGGGGTTTTTCACCCCTCCACTTT. Amino acid sequence: CASSYEDRGFSPLHF.

V usage is TRBV5-1 and J usage is TRBJ2-7, with D possibly called TRBD1 or TRBD2 (5 bases each). Deletions cut 4 bases from V and 1 base from J, with 12 bases between. The CDR3 sequence is 14 residues long. Per the germline V gene, CDR1 is SGHRS and CDR2 is YFSETQ. The CDR3 region has the DNA TGCGCCAGCAGCCCCTCGAGGGGATCCTACGAGCAGTACTTC. Its protein product is CASSPSRGSYEQYF.

The V gene is TRBV2, the J gene TRBJ2-5; D is unclear. V lost 7 bases, J lost 0 bases, and 3 bases lay in between. Germline loops: CDR1 SNHLY, CDR2 FYNNEI. This CDR3 region has 11 residues. The CDR3 sequence is CASKYQETQYF. In DNA form, the CDR3 reads TGTGCCAGCAAGTACCAAGAGACCCAGTACTTC.

V usage is TRBV6-1 and J usage is TRBJ1-1; D is ambiguous. The CDR3 spans 13 residues. Trimming took 2 bases from V and 1 from J, leaving 5 bases between them. Germline V gene lookup returns CDR1 MNHNS and CDR2 SASEGT. The CDR3 here is CASSELGNTEAFF. CDR3 in DNA: TGTGCCAGCAGTGAACTGGGGAACACTGAAGCTTTCTTT.

V gene TRBV27 combines with J gene TRBJ1-2, with TRBD1 as a possible D gene (5 bases). This CDR3 is built from 14 residues. Germline loops: CDR1 MNHEY, CDR2 SMNVEV (reference sequence). V dropped 0 bases and J dropped 5 bases, with 10 bases sitting between them. Written as DNA, the CDR3 is TGTGCCAGCAGTTTATCGGGGGATAAGTATGGCTACACCTTC. It is translated as CASSLSGDKYGYTF.

This rearrangement joins TRBV5-5 to TRBJ2-1; D is possibly TRBD1 (5 bases). The ends were cut back, 3 bases at V and 5 bases at J, with 12 bases in the middle. The CDR3 sequence is 14 residues long. Germline V lookup: CDR1 SGHKS, CDR2 YYEKEE (reference sequence). CDR3 sequence reads: CASSYRNPNNEQFF. The CDR3 DNA is TGTGCCAGCAGCTACAGGAACCCTAACAATGAGCAGTTCTTC.

V gene TRBV28 combines with J gene TRBJ2-1, with D possibly TRBD2 on 7 matching bases. The CDR3 has 14 amino acids. Germline CDR1 is MDHEN and CDR2 is SYDVKM. V was trimmed by 7 bases and J by 3 bases, leaving 13 bases between them. CDR3 DNA: TGTGCCAGCAAAGGCGGGGGCCTCTACAATGAGCAGTTCTTC. This sequence encodes CASKGGGLYNEQFF.

J is TRBJ2-7 and V is TRBV6-6; D perhaps matches TRBD2 (5 bases). CDR3 length: 15 amino acids. CDR1 is MNHNY, CDR2 SVGAGI, per germline (reference sequence). Trimming left V 2 bases short and J 2 bases short, with 13 bases between. The DNA for the CDR3 is TGTGCCAGCAGTTACGAGGCTGGGAGCACCTACGAGCAGTACTTC. It codes for CASSYEAGSTYEQYF.

The chain carries TRBV4-1 and TRBJ2-5; D ambiguous. This CDR3 is 13 amino acids long. Looked up from germline, CDR1 is MGHRA and CDR2 is YSYEKL. Trimming removed 1 base from V and 4 bases from J, with 7 bases in between. Here the CDR3 DNA reads TGCGCCAGCAGCCAAGTAGCCATAGAGACCCAGTACTTC. Protein: CASSQVAIETQYF.

This clone was seen a few times. The CDR3 here is CASSDGQGGRPQHF. CDR3 DNA: TGTGCCAGCAGTGATGGACAGGGAGGAAGGCCCCAGCATTTT. The chain uses TRBV6-5 and TRBJ1-5; TRBD1 matches 8 bases. This CDR3 contains 14 residues. The V segment lost 5 bases and the J segment 9 bases; nucleotides outside the gene matches: 9. Germline V gives CDR1 MNHEY, CDR2 SVGAGI.

This clone was seen only once. The chain recombines TRBV15 with TRBJ2-5; perhaps TRBD1 as D (6 bases). This CDR3 region has 16 residues. V dropped 0 bases and J dropped 2 bases, with 13 bases sitting between them. Looked up from germline, CDR1 is LNHNV and CDR2 is YYDKDF (reference sequence). CDR3 in DNA: TGTGCCACCAGCAGAGATTGGATTGACAGGCAAGAGACCCAGTACTTC. Its protein is CATSRDWIDRQETQYF.

The rearrangement links TRBV27 to TRBJ2-3; D perhaps matches TRBD2 (6 bases). V was cut by 3 bases and J by 6 bases, with 13 bases left in between. Looked up from germline, CDR1 is MNHEY and CDR2 is SMNVEV (reference sequence). CDR3 length equals 14 residues. CDR3 nucleotide sequence: TGTGCCAGCAGTTTGGCGGGGCCGGGGGATACGCAGTATTTT. Translation: CASSLAGPGDTQYF.

Here the CDR3 DNA reads TGTGCCTGGACCAAGGCCTACGAGCAGTACTTC. Encoded protein: CAWTKAYEQYF. The chain joins TRBV30 to TRBJ2-7; D gene uncertain. The CDR3 consists of 11 residues. Trimming took 4 bases from V and 2 from J, leaving 6 bases between them. CDR1 and CDR2 (germline): GTSNPN, SVGIG (reference sequence).

This rearrangement joins TRBV27 to TRBJ2-1; possible D gene TRBD2, 5 bases. This CDR3 has 11 amino acids. The germline V gene encodes CDR1 MNHEY and CDR2 SMNVEV (reference sequence). Deletions cut 5 bases from V and 14 bases from J, with 13 bases between. The CDR3 here is CASSPGLGKFF. The CDR3 bases are TGTGCCAGCAGTCCCGGACTGGGGAAGTTCTTC.

The CDR3 loop is CASSPFSGPNNQPQHF. In nucleotides, the CDR3 is TGTGCCAGCTCACCATTTTCGGGACCCAACAATCAGCCCCAGCATTTT. The V gene is TRBV18, the J gene TRBJ1-5; tentative D call: TRBD1 (5 bases). The ends were cut back, 2 bases at V and 3 bases at J, with 14 bases in the middle. Germline lookup yields CDR1 KGHSH and CDR2 LQKENI. The CDR3 loop spans 16 amino acids.

The rearrangement joins TRBV6-1 to TRBJ1-2; D is uncertain. The germline V gene has CDR1 MNHNS and CDR2 SASEGT. V was pared by 6 bases and J by 4 bases, with 6 bases between. The CDR3 totals 11 residues. CDR3 protein: CASRGTYGYTF. The CDR3 DNA reads TGTGCCAGCAGGGGCACCTATGGCTACACCTTC.

The chain recombines TRBV2 with TRBJ2-1, with D maybe TRBD2 (7 bases). Germline lookup yields CDR1 SNHLY and CDR2 FYNNEI. The CDR3 loop spans 18 amino acids. The V and J ends lost 2 bases and 8 bases respectively, with 25 bases between them. CDR3 coding DNA: TGTGCCAGCAGTGAACCCCAACTTCGGGGGGCCCTAGAACATGAGCAGTTCTTC. Encoded protein: CASSEPQLRGALEHEQFF.